This TCR beta chain is drawn from a study of Ad26.COV2.S vaccination and SARS-CoV-2 variants. Study-level findings and limits: Spike-specific TCR breadth was greater after Ad26.COV2.S than placebo.

Data came from immunoSEQ multiplex PCR; TCRdb stores just in-frame clones and leaves some out. Here the sample spans more than 300,000 clones, roughly 89% being singletons. Germline V gene lookup returns CDR1 GTSNPN and CDR2 SVGIG (reference sequence). The CDR3 runs 13 residues. Trimming shortened V by 1 base and J by 2 bases, and 8 bases separated the two germline ends. The treatment was: around 19 received Ad26.COV2.S at low or high dose, single or two shots; about 5 received placebo; per-sample allocation not given. Samples came from day 63 after the first vaccine or placebo injection. Notes on this clone: Its target is not known.

The V and J genes are TRBV30 and TRBJ1-1, with no clear D. This sequence originates from a person between 18 and 65 years old who received the Ad26.COV2.S COVID-19 vaccine or a placebo. Material: peripheral blood, obtained in a trial of Ad26.COV2.S vaccine versus placebo. CDR3 nucleotide sequence: TGTGCCTGGAGTGAGGGAAGTAACACTGAAGCTTTCTTT. Translation: CAWSEGSNTEAFF.